This T cell receptor (beta chain) was captured in a study of blood T cell repertoires in COVID-19. Study in general: Donors in the United States, Italy and Spain gave samples during acute or convalescent COVID-19.

The cohort comprised adults aged roughly 18 to 100 years residing in about two dozen US areas. Cohorts were assigned according to the clinical history that participants reported. In the original processing: Scientists estimated how many nucleated cells there were by amplifying reference gene primers. Produced via immunoSEQ multiplex PCR; TCRdb's table is partial and in-frame only. The V and J calls and clone size are taken from that table; D and trimming were inferred from the DNA. The profile shows approximately 270,000 clones, approximately 85% of them singletons. The receptor was derived from a woman in her 30s who had recovered from COVID-19. Sequenced input: PBMCs or T cells enriched from blood (not recorded which).

The chain's CDR3 is CASSTSNRGPNTGELFF. The DNA of the CDR3 is TGTGCCAGCAGCACTTCTAACAGGGGCCCGAACACCGGGGAGCTGTTTTTT. The rearrangement joins TRBV5-6 to TRBJ2-2, with 7 nucleotides matching TRBD1. Looked up from germline, CDR1 is SGHDT and CDR2 is YYEEEE. With V trimmed by 4 bases and J by 0 bases, 9 bases remained unmatched. The CDR3 runs 17 residues.